These 13 T cell receptor beta chains were sequenced from one sample in a study of T cells in tumors after PD-1 blockade. Produced via immunoSEQ multiplex PCR; TCRdb's table is partial and in-frame only. Here the sample spans 55,000 to 70,000 clones, 80% being singletons. The sample consisted of PBMCs, taken before anti-PD-1 treatment. The receptors shown here come from a human donor with basal cell carcinoma.

The CDR3 coding sequence is TGTGCCAGCAGCCAAGAGCCGGTCCAAGAGACCCAGTACTTC. Protein sequence: CASSQEPVQETQYF. V and J are TRBV4-2 and TRBJ2-5; no firm D call. There are 14 residues in the CDR3. Trimming took 0 bases from V and 1 from J, leaving 6 bases between them. Germline assignment: CDR1 LGHNA and CDR2 YNFKEQ.

This chain uses TRBV3-1 (or the pseudogene TRBV3-2) with TRBJ1-1; no reliable D call. Trimming took off 4 bases at V and 4 bases at J, with 19 bases between the two ends. The CDR3 totals 16 residues. Per germline, CDR1 LGHDT and CDR2 YNNKEL (reference sequence). The CDR3 region has the DNA TGTGCCAGCAGCCCCCTGAGAGGCGGGCTGGGCACTGAAGCTTTCTTT. Translation gives CASSPLRGGLGTEAFF.

This chain uses TRBV9 with TRBJ2-1, with D hard to call. Germline assignment: CDR1 SGDLS and CDR2 YYNGEE. This CDR3 has 13 amino acids. V lost 0 bases and J 5 bases, leaving 6 bases between the germline ends. The CDR3 reads CASSVAADNEQFF. Written as DNA, the CDR3 is TGTGCCAGCAGCGTAGCGGCGGACAATGAGCAGTTCTTC.

This clone was observed a few times. J is TRBJ1-4 and V is TRBV4-2, with 8 bases identical to TRBD1. Germline V gives CDR1 LGHNA, CDR2 YNFKEQ. The CDR3 spans 17 residues. V trimming: 1 base; J trimming: 5 bases; junction bases outside the gene matches: 9. The CDR3 sequence is CASSQAVQGARNEKLFF. The CDR3 DNA reads TGTGCCAGCAGCCAAGCTGTTCAGGGGGCTCGGAATGAAAAACTGTTTTTT.

This chain uses TRBV11-3 with TRBJ2-6, with unresolved D. The CDR3 spans 14 residues. Germline-derived CDR1 and CDR2 are SGHNT and YENEEA. V lost 5 bases and J lost 2, with 7 bases in between. The CDR3, as DNA: TGTGCCAGCAGCCTCCCCCCTGGGGCCAACGTCCTGACTTTC. This gives the protein CASSLPPGANVLTF.

The CDR3 nucleotides are TGTGCCAGCTCCCCAAGTCCCTCCCCGTCTACCTACGAGCAGTACTTC. It specifies CASSPSPSPSTYEQYF. The chain combines TRBV18 with TRBJ2-7; D unclear. V gave up 6 bases and J gave up 2 bases, with 20 bases separating them. Germline-derived CDR1 and CDR2 are KGHSH and LQKENI. CDR3 length equals 16 residues. Together with reference TRBV18 and TRBJ2-7, the CDR3 gives the full variable domain: NAGVMQNPRHLVRRRGQEARLRCSPMKGHSHVYWYRQLPEEGLKFMVYLQKENIIDESGMPKERFSAEFPKEGPSILRIQQVVRGDSAAYFCASSPSPSPSTYEQYFGPGTRLTVT.

About this clone: The same CDR3 also results from other DNA sequences found in this sample. The chain carries TRBV7-9 and TRBJ2-7, with D possibly TRBD1 on 6 matching bases. Trimming removed 2 bases at V and 6 bases at J, with 14 bases between. The CDR3 sequence is 14 residues long. Germline lookup yields CDR1 SEHNR and CDR2 FQNEAQ (reference sequence). In nucleotides, the CDR3 is TGTGCCAGCAGCTTACTACAGGGTGGGGGCGAGCAGTACTTC. It yields the protein CASSLLQGGGEQYF.

This clone occurred once. This chain joins TRBV5-6 and TRBJ1-1; weak D call: TRBD1 (6 bases). V was cut by 2 bases and J by 3 bases, with 11 bases left in between. Germline lookup yields CDR1 SGHDT and CDR2 YYEEEE. The CDR3 spans 14 residues. CDR3 DNA sequence: TGTGCCAGCAGCTTCTTCGGACAGCACACTGAAGCTTTCTTT. Translating it yields CASSFFGQHTEAFF.

This chain uses TRBV7-3 with TRBJ2-1; 12 bases map to TRBD2. CDR1 SGHTA and CDR2 FQGTGA come from the germline V gene. This CDR3 is built from 17 residues. V dropped 1 base and J dropped 7; count of bases not matched to a gene: 8. The CDR3 DNA is TGTGCCAGCAGCTTAAACCCTCTAGCGGGGGGGCGGAATGAGCAGTTCTTC. Translating it yields CASSLNPLAGGRNEQFF. The variable domain in full, completed from reference TRBV7-3 and TRBJ2-1, reads GAGVSQTPSNKVTEKGKYVELRCDPISGHTALYWYRQSLGQGPEFLIYFQGTGAADDSGLPNDRFFAVRPEGSVSTLKIQRTERGDSAVYLCASSLNPLAGGRNEQFFGPGTRLTVL.

V gene TRBV4-1 combines with J gene TRBJ2-1; TRBD2 might be the D (6 bases). Trimming removed 8 bases at V and 0 bases at J, with 14 bases between. Germline-derived CDR1 and CDR2 are MGHRA and YSYEKL. The CDR3 is made up of 15 amino acids. DNA for the CDR3: TGCGCCAGCCAGGCTAGCGAAAGCTCCTACAATGAGCAGTTCTTC. This sequence encodes CASQASESSYNEQFF.

This chain uses TRBV9 with TRBJ2-3; D gene ambiguous. CDR1 is SGDLS, CDR2 YYNGEE, per germline. With 0 bases removed from V and 2 bases from J, the gap between germline ends came to 4 bases. This CDR3 is 13 amino acids long. The CDR3 region has the DNA TGTGCCAGCAGCGTAGTACCCACAGATACGCAGTATTTT. Its protein is CASSVVPTDTQYF.

The chain links TRBV27 to TRBJ1-2, with 7 bases identical to TRBD1. This CDR3 is built from 14 residues. The V gene end was trimmed by 6 bases and the J gene end by 8 bases; junction bases not matched to a gene: 12. Germline CDR1 and CDR2: MNHEY and SMNVEV (reference sequence). The CDR3 DNA reads TGTGCCAGCAGAACCGACGGCAGGGGGGTGGGCTACACCTTC. It specifies CASRTDGRGVGYTF.

The chain uses TRBV7-6 and TRBJ2-5, with D possibly matching TRBD1 (6 bases). The CDR3 has 16 residues. Trimming cost V 3 bases and J 2 bases, with 16 bases left between them. Germline V lookup: CDR1 SGHVS, CDR2 FNYEAQ. CDR3 loop: CASSFSGVPDQETQYF. CDR3 in DNA: TGTGCCAGCAGCTTTTCAGGGGTCCCGGATCAAGAGACCCAGTACTTC.